This TCR beta chain was observed in a study of T cell responses to AZD1222 COVID-19 vaccine. Study in general: Pooled samples include second doses given at about 4 or 12 weeks. Study conclusions and caveats: Per reports, nearly half of all spike-specific TCRs target regions that are unmutated in variants. Possibly, clonal diversity was underestimated; donors were largely white British and included more females. Spike was spanned by vaccine-associated CD4 TCRs, which were dominant at 160-218 and 743-854.

Points on this clone: The target antigen is unknown.

The assay was immunoSEQ multiplex PCR, and TCRdb's table has in-frame clones only and misses some. The sample consists of around 180,000 clones, almost 95% of them appearing once. V lost 6 bases, J lost 6 bases, and 4 bases stayed unmatched. The germline CDR1 and CDR2 sequences are SNHLY and FYNNEI. The CDR3 contains 13 residues. The origin of this receptor is an adult in good health. Specimen: peripheral blood, collected on day 0 of AZD1222 vaccination. This rearrangement joins TRBV2 to TRBJ2-1, with 8 nucleotides matching TRBD2. CDR3 sequence (DNA): TGTGCCAGCAGCGGACTAGCCACCAATGAGCAGTTCTTC. It yields the protein CASSGLATNEQFF.